The 30 T cell receptor beta chains given below trace back to one sample, sequenced in a study of shared clonotypes between healthy human individuals (dated by TCRdb to the early 2020s). CD8 naive samples were CD45RO-negative cells positively selected for CCR7, giving a CD45RA+CCR7+ population that excluded TemRA cells. The library was prepared using the immunoSEQ multiplex PCR assay. The clones in this table, taken by TCRdb from immuneACCESS, are in-frame only. Not every clone is retained; where verified, under half of the shortfall comes from an unresolved V gene, and the cause of the rest is unknown. This sample holds over 2,000,000 clones; roughly 93% were observed only once. Of the sample, approximately 1.7% falls within the top ten clones. Material: naive CD8+ T cells from PBMCs. The cell subset or site label, as the study defines it: CD45RA+CCR7+. Receptor source: a man aged 18 to 29 in good health. Some clones in this sample may be carry-over from other donors' samples.

The chain uses TRBV5-6 and TRBJ2-3, with 7 bases identical to TRBD1. V dropped 0 bases and J dropped 4; count of bases not matched to a gene: 8. In germline, CDR1 is SGHDT, CDR2 YYEEEE. This CDR3 comprises 16 residues. The CDR3 reads CASSLGQGEGPDTQYF. The CDR3 coding sequence is TGTGCCAGCAGCTTGGGACAGGGTGAGGGTCCAGATACGCAGTATTTT.

V gene TRBV28 combines with J gene TRBJ2-7; D possibly uses TRBD1 or TRBD2 (5 bases each). The V end was cut by 4 bases, the J end by 4 bases, with 14 bases between. Germline loops: CDR1 MDHEN, CDR2 SYDVKM. The CDR3 has 14 residues. DNA for the CDR3: TGTGCCAGCAGTTATTCAGGGACCTCTTACGAGCAGTACTTC. Amino acid sequence: CASSYSGTSYEQYF.

This clone was detected once. The chain couples TRBV27 to TRBJ1-1, with D uncertain. The CDR3 loop spans 15 amino acids. Germline CDR1 MNHEY, CDR2 SMNVEV (reference sequence). The V gene lost 5 bases and the J gene lost 2 bases, with 15 bases spanning the gap. Here the CDR3 reads CASSPFGYLNTEAFF. DNA of the CDR3: TGTGCCAGCAGTCCATTCGGATATTTAAACACTGAAGCTTTCTTT.

The chain has TRBV9 and TRBJ1-2, with a possible D match to TRBD1 (5 bases). V was shortened by 0 bases and J by 6 bases, with 21 bases between the two germline ends. CDR1 and CDR2 from the germline V gene are SGDLS and YYNGEE. The CDR3 spans 17 residues. CDR3 amino acids: CASSVGAGAPWMDGYTF. In DNA form, the CDR3 reads TGTGCCAGCAGCGTAGGCGCTGGGGCACCCTGGATGGATGGCTACACCTTC.

The J gene is TRBJ1-3, the V gene TRBV4-1; D is ambiguous. There are 18 residues in the CDR3. The V gene lost 0 bases and the J gene lost 1 base, with 16 bases spanning the gap. Looked up from germline, CDR1 is MGHRA and CDR2 is YSYEKL. CDR3 in amino acids: CASSQEGLGMGSGNTIYF. In DNA, the CDR3 is TGCGCCAGCAGCCAAGAAGGTTTAGGGATGGGGTCTGGAAACACCATATATTTT.

This clone was observed once. The CDR3 DNA sequence: TGTGCCAGCAGCCCGATCTGGACAGGGCTAAAGGGAAACACCATATATTTT. It is translated as CASSPIWTGLKGNTIYF. V gene TRBV7-6 combines with J gene TRBJ1-3, with 8 bases that match TRBD1. In germline, CDR1 is SGHVS, CDR2 FNYEAQ. The CDR3 loop spans 17 amino acids. With V trimmed by 5 bases and J by 4 bases, 13 bases remained unmatched.

The rearrangement uses TRBV5-6 and TRBJ1-1; 7 bases are a match to TRBD1. J lost 0 bases, V lost 4 bases, and 6 bases had no gene match. Germline CDR1 is SGHDT and CDR2 is YYEEEE. The CDR3 runs 15 residues. This CDR3 reads CASSLLGQMNTEAFF. DNA for the CDR3: TGTGCCAGCAGCCTCTTGGGACAGATGAACACTGAAGCTTTCTTT. Supplemented by reference TRBV5-6 and TRBJ1-1, the full variable domain reads DAGVTQSPTHLIKTRGQQVTLRCSPKSGHDTVSWYQQALGQGPQFIFQYYEEEERQRGNFPDRFSGHQFPNYSSELNVNALLLGDSALYLCASSLLGQMNTEAFFGQGTRLTVV.

The chain employs TRBV10-3 and TRBJ2-5; no definite D call. Trimming stripped 3 bases from V and 5 bases from J, with 19 bases between. From germline, CDR1 is ENHRY and CDR2 SYGVKD. The CDR3 is 16 residues long. The CDR3 here is CAISEELDSPWETQYF. The DNA for the CDR3 is TGTGCCATCAGTGAAGAGTTAGACTCCCCCTGGGAGACCCAGTACTTC.

The rearrangement uses TRBV30 and TRBJ2-7, with D possibly TRBD1 on 6 matching bases. CDR1 GTSNPN and CDR2 SVGIG come from the germline V gene (reference sequence). Trimming removed 3 bases at V and 0 bases at J, with 12 bases between. This CDR3 has 14 amino acids. In DNA form, the CDR3 reads TGTGCCTGGAGAAGCCGGGACAACTCCTACGAGCAGTACTTC. Translation: CAWRSRDNSYEQYF.

The chain uses TRBV29-1 and TRBJ2-3; no clear D. The CDR3 has 15 residues. V lost 0 bases and J 1 base, leaving 11 bases between the germline ends. Germline CDR1 SQVTM, CDR2 ANQGSEA. CDR3 sequence (DNA): TGCAGCGTTGAAGATCACGGTATGCGCACAGATACGCAGTATTTT. Protein product: CSVEDHGMRTDTQYF.

The chain links TRBV15 to TRBJ2-7, with D perhaps being TRBD1 or TRBD2 (5 bases each). V was shortened by 5 bases and J by 0 bases, with 17 bases between the two germline ends. Germline V lookup: CDR1 LNHNV, CDR2 YYDKDF (reference sequence). CDR3 length: 16 residues. For the CDR3, the DNA is TGTGCCACCAGCGGAAGAGACTCAGGGAGCTCCTACGAGCAGTACTTC. Translation gives CATSGRDSGSSYEQYF. Supplemented by reference TRBV15 and TRBJ2-7, the full variable domain reads DAMVIQNPRYQVTQFGKPVTLSCSQTLNHNVMYWYQQKSSQAPKLLFHYYDKDFNNEADTPDNFQSRRPNTSFCFLDIRSPGLGDTAMYLCATSGRDSGSSYEQYFGPGTRLTVT.

The sample holds one count of this clone. J is TRBJ2-7 and V is TRBV14, with D perhaps matching TRBD2 (5 bases). Germline CDR1 SGHDN, CDR2 FVKESK. There are 13 residues in the CDR3. Trimming took 1 base from V and 7 from J, leaving 11 bases between them. The CDR3 is CASSQGRGLEQYF. DNA for the CDR3: TGTGCCAGCAGCCAAGGGAGAGGGCTGGAGCAGTACTTC.

This chain connects TRBV4-3 to TRBJ2-7, with D possibly called TRBD1 or TRBD2 (6 bases each). The V end lost 8 bases, the J end lost 5 bases, and 16 bases lay between the germline ends. The V gene's germline CDR1 is LGHNA and CDR2 YSLEER. The CDR3 has 13 amino acids. CDR3 sequence (DNA): TGCGCCAGCGGGTGGGGGGCGGCCCACGAGCAGTACTTC. Translation: CASGWGAAHEQYF.

The rearrangement uses TRBV6-5 and TRBJ2-7; TRBD1 might be the D (6 bases). V lost 5 bases to trimming and J lost 3 bases, with 14 bases between them. Germline CDR1 MNHEY, CDR2 SVGAGI. The CDR3 is 14 amino acids. The CDR3: CASSPRDTLYEQYF. CDR3 DNA sequence: TGTGCCAGCAGTCCCCGGGACACCCTCTACGAGCAGTACTTC.

V is TRBV19 and J is TRBJ2-1, with TRBD1 matching 8 bases. The V segment lost 0 bases and the J segment 8 bases; nucleotides outside the gene matches: 12. In germline, CDR1 is LNHDA, CDR2 SQIVND (reference sequence). The CDR3 consists of 17 residues. This chain's CDR3 is CASSIDRTIGTGDEQFF. The DNA of the CDR3 is TGTGCCAGTAGTATAGACCGCACGATAGGGACAGGCGATGAGCAGTTCTTC.

The chain has TRBV27 and TRBJ2-7; tentative D call: TRBD1 (5 bases). V was pared by 2 bases and J by 6 bases, with 14 bases between. This CDR3 region has 14 residues. Germline V gene data show CDR1 as MNHEY and CDR2 as SMNVEV (reference sequence). DNA of the CDR3: TGTGCCAGCAGTTTAGGCAGGGTAGTGGGCGAGCAGTACTTC. Translated: CASSLGRVVGEQYF.

The rearrangement joins TRBV18 to TRBJ1-1, with D possibly TRBD1 on 6 matching bases. CDR3 length: 15 residues. The germline gives CDR1 KGHSH, CDR2 LQKENI. V shed 3 bases and J shed 3 bases, with 14 bases lying between them. As DNA, the CDR3 is TGTGCCAGCTCACCGGCCAGGGGCATAGACACTGAAGCTTTCTTT. Translating it yields CASSPARGIDTEAFF.

This clone was seen only once. The J gene is TRBJ2-1, the V gene TRBV15, with D hard to call. CDR1 and CDR2 (germline): LNHNV, YYDKDF (reference sequence). V lost 5 bases to trimming and J lost 9 bases, with 8 bases between them. The CDR3 is 11 amino acids. CDR3 loop: CATSPGVEQFF. The CDR3 DNA reads as TGTGCCACCAGCCCAGGCGTTGAGCAGTTCTTC.

The J gene is TRBJ2-7, the V gene TRBV4-1; D gene unclear. Trimming left V 5 bases short and J 0 bases short, with 14 bases between. Germline-derived CDR1 and CDR2 are MGHRA and YSYEKL. The CDR3 spans 15 residues. The CDR3 protein is CASSNSVGVSYEQYF. DNA of the CDR3: TGCGCCAGCAGCAACTCCGTCGGAGTCTCCTACGAGCAGTACTTC.

This clone was observed a handful of times. The chain joins TRBV10-3 to TRBJ1-2; D is unclear. CDR1 ENHRY and CDR2 SYGVKD come from the germline V gene. Between the trimmed V and J ends, which lost 8 bases and 3 bases, there was a span of 4 bases. This CDR3 has 10 residues. The CDR3 DNA follows: TGTGCCATCGGGGACTATGGCTACACCTTC. Translation: CAIGDYGYTF.

V is TRBV5-1 and J is TRBJ2-7; 11 bases line up with TRBD2. CDR3 size: 17 residues. V trimming: 2 bases; J trimming: 1 base; junction bases outside the gene matches: 8. Per germline, CDR1 SGHRS and CDR2 YFSETQ. This chain's CDR3 is CASSLSGLAGQSYEQYF. The CDR3, as DNA: TGCGCCAGCAGCTTATCCGGACTAGCGGGCCAGTCCTACGAGCAGTACTTC.

The V gene is TRBV28, the J gene TRBJ2-6; tentatively, D is TRBD1 or TRBD2 (6 bases each). Germline CDR1 reads MDHEN; CDR2 reads SYDVKM. The V gene lost 7 bases and the J gene lost 2 bases, with 15 bases spanning the gap. The CDR3 covers 16 residues. The CDR3 spells CASNSPGATGANVLTF. CDR3 sequence (DNA): TGTGCCAGCAACTCGCCGGGGGCCACTGGGGCCAACGTCCTGACTTTC.

V gene TRBV19 combines with J gene TRBJ1-5; 7 nucleotides agree with TRBD1. This CDR3 contains 15 residues. The trim removed 5 bases at V and 0 bases at J, leaving 4 bases unmatched. Germline-derived CDR1 and CDR2 are LNHDA and SQIVND (reference sequence). The DNA of the CDR3 is TGTGCCAGTAGTGGGACAGCCTATAGCAATCAGCCCCAGCATTTT. Translating it yields CASSGTAYSNQPQHF.

J is TRBJ2-5 and V is TRBV6-5; no definite D call. Germline CDR1 and CDR2: MNHEY and SVGAGI. The CDR3 has 15 residues. The V and J ends lost 4 bases and 1 base respectively, with 13 bases between them. The CDR3 is CASSSNGYLQETQYF. DNA of the CDR3: TGTGCCAGCAGTTCAAATGGTTACCTCCAAGAGACCCAGTACTTC.

The V call is TRBV7-9, the J call TRBJ1-2, with D unresolved. There are 13 residues in the CDR3. Germline lookup yields CDR1 SEHNR and CDR2 FQNEAQ (reference sequence). V gave up 5 bases and J gave up 4 bases, with 11 bases separating them. The CDR3 loop is CASSPDRVYGYTF. CDR3 nucleotides: TGTGCCAGCAGCCCGGACCGCGTCTATGGCTACACCTTC.

The V call is TRBV29-1, the J call TRBJ1-2, with TRBD1 identical over 9 bases. This CDR3 contains 12 residues. V gave up 6 bases and J gave up 8 bases; unmatched junction bases: 7. Germline CDR1 is SQVTM and CDR2 is ANQGSEA. CDR3: CSVPDRGRGYTF. The CDR3 DNA reads TGCAGCGTGCCGGACAGGGGAAGGGGCTACACCTTC.

The rearrangement joins TRBV4-1 to TRBJ2-1, with TRBD1 matching over 10 bases. V shed 4 bases, J shed 1 base, and the junction held 1 base outside the gene matches. Germline CDR1 MGHRA, CDR2 YSYEKL. The CDR3 has 15 amino acids. The CDR3 sequence is CASSPDRGSYNEQFF. The DNA of the CDR3 is TGCGCCAGCAGCCCGGACAGGGGGTCCTACAATGAGCAGTTCTTC.

J is TRBJ1-1 and V is TRBV4-3; TRBD1 might be the D (6 bases). V dropped 4 bases and J dropped 6 bases, with 24 bases sitting between them. CDR1 LGHNA and CDR2 YSLEER come from the germline V gene. The CDR3 is made up of 17 amino acids. The CDR3 is CASSPFAIGGRGAEAFF. CDR3 bases: TGCGCCAGCAGCCCCTTCGCGATTGGGGGGCGGGGGGCTGAAGCTTTCTTT.

Of note for this clone: Other DNA sequences in this specimen translate into the identical CDR3. The J gene is TRBJ2-7, the V gene TRBV11-2; no reliable D call. The germline V gene has CDR1 SGHAT and CDR2 FQNNGV. Trimming pared 0 bases from V and 1 base from J, leaving 4 bases between. The CDR3 has 13 residues. CDR3 bases: TGTGCCAGCAGCTTAGACAGGTCCTACGAGCAGTACTTC. This codes for CASSLDRSYEQYF.

This clone occurred once. The gene calls are TRBV7-9 and TRBJ1-2, with D hard to call. Trimming removed 5 bases at V and 4 bases at J, with 14 bases between. This CDR3 region has 14 residues. Germline loops: CDR1 SEHNR, CDR2 FQNEAQ (reference sequence). In nucleotides, the CDR3 is TGTGCCAGCAGCGCTGGAGGCAGTGCCTATGGCTACACCTTC. It is translated as CASSAGGSAYGYTF.